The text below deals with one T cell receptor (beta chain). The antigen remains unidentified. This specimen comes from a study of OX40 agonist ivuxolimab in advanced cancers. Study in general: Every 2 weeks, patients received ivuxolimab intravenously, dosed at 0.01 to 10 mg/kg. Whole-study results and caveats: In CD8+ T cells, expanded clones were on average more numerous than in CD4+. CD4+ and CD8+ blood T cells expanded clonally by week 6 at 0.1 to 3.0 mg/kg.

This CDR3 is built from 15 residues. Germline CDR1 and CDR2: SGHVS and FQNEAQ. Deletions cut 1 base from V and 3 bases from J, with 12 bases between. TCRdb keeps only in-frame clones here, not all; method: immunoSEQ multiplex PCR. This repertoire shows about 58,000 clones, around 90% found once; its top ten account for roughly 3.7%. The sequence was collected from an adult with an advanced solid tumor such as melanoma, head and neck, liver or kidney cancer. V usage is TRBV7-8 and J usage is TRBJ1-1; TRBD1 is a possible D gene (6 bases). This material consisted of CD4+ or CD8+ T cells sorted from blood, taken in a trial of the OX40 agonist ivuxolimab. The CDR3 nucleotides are TGTGCCAGCAGCTTAGTACAGCCAGGGGACACTGAAGCTTTCTTT. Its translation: CASSLVQPGDTEAFF.